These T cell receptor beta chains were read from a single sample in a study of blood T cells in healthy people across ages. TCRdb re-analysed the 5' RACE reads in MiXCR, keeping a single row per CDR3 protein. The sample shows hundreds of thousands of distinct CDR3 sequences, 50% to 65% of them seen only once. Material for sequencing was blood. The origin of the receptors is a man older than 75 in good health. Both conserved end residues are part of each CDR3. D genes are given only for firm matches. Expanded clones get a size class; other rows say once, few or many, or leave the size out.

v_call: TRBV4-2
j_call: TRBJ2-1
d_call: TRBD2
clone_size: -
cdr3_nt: TGTGCCAGCAGCCAAGATAGTATAGTAGCGGGAGGGACCAATGAGCAGTTCTTC
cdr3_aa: CASSQDSIVAGGTNEQFF

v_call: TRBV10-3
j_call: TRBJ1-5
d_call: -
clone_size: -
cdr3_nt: TGTGCCATCAGCGTCGGGGCCGGCAATCAGCCCCAGCATTTT
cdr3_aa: CAISVGAGNQPQHF

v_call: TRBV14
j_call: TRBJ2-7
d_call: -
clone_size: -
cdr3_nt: TGTGCCAGCAGCCAAGTTCGTCCGGGAGCACTCCTATTCGAGCAGTACTTC
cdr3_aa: CASSQVRPGALLFEQYF

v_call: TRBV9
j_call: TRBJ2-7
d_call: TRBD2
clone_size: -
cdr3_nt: TGTGCCAGCAGCGTAGGACTTAGCGGGAGCATATTAGTCTACGAGCAGTACTTC
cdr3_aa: CASSVGLSGSILVYEQYF

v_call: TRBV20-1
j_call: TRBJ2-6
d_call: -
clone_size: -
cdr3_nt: TGCAGCGCCGGTTCTGGGGCCAACGTCCTGACTTTC
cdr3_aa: CSAGSGANVLTF

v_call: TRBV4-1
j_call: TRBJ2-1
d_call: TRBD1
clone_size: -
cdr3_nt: TGCGCCAGCAGCCAAGATAGCCAGGGGGCTAACTACAATGAGCAGTTCTTC
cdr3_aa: CASSQDSQGANYNEQFF

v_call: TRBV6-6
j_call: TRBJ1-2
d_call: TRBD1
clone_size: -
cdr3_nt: TGTGCCAGCAGTTACGGCCCGACAGGGGAGATCAACTATGGCTACACCTTC
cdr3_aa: CASSYGPTGEINYGYTF

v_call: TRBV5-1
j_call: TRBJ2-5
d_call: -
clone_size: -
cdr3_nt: TGCGCCGGCAGCTTGGATCCGGGACCCCAAGAGACCCAGTACTTC
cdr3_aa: CAGSLDPGPQETQYF

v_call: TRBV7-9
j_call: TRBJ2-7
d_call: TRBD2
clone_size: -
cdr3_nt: TGTGCCAGCAGCTGGGAGGGACGGAACTACGAGCAGTACTTC
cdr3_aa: CASSWEGRNYEQYF

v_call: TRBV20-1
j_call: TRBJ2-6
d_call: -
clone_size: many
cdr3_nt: TGCAGTGCTAGGGGAGGTGGGGCCAACGTCCTGACTTTC
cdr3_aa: CSARGGGANVLTF

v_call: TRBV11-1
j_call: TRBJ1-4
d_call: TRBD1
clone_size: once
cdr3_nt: TGTGCCAGCAGCAAGACAGGGGATACGACTAAACTGTTTTTT
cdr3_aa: CASSKTGDTTKLFF

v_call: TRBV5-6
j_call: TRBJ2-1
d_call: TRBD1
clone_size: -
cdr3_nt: TGTGCCAGCAGCTGGGGACAGGGCCATTTTCCTAATGAGCAGTTCTTC
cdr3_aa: CASSWGQGHFPNEQFF

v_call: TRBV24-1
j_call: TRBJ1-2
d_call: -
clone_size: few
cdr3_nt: TGTGCCACCAGTGATGTAGACAGCTATGGCTACACCTTC
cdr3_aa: CATSDVDSYGYTF

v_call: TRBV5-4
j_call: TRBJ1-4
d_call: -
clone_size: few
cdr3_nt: TGTGCCAGCAGCGAAACCGGATTTGGACTACAAAAACTGTTTTTT
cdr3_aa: CASSETGFGLQKLFF

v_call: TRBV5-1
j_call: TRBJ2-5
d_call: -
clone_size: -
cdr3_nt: TGCGCCAGCAGCTTGGGGGCCACGTACCAAGAGACCCAGTACTTC
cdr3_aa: CASSLGATYQETQYF

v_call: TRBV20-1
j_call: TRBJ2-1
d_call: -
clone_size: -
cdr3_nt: TGCAGTGCCACCGGGACTCCAAATGAGCAGTTCTTC
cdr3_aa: CSATGTPNEQFF

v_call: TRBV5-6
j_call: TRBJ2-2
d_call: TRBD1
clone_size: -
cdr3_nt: TGTGCCAGCAGCTTGTTGGGACAGACGAACACCGGGGAGCTGTTTTTT
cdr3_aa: CASSLLGQTNTGELFF

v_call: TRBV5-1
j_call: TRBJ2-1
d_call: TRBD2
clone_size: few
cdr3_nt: TGCGCCAGCAGCTTGGCTGCTAGCGGGATGTACAATGAGCAGTTCTTC
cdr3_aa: CASSLAASGMYNEQFF

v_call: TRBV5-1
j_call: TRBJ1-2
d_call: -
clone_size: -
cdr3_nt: TGCGCCAGCAGCCGAGAGCCCGAAGCTAACTATGGCTACACCTTC
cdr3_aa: CASSREPEANYGYTF

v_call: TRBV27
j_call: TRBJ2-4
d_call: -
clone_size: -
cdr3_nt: TGTGCCAGCAGTGCGTCCGACAGAGGCGACATTCAGTACTTC
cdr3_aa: CASSASDRGDIQYF

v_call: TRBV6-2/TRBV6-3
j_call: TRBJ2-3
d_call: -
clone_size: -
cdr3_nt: TGTGCCAGCACCTCTAGGGGGGAGGCGGACATAGATACGCAGTATTTT
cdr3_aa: CASTSRGEADIDTQYF

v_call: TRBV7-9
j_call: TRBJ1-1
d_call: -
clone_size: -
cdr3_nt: TGTGCCAGCAGCTTAGCAGGGACAACTGAAGCTTTCTTT
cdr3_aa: CASSLAGTTEAFF

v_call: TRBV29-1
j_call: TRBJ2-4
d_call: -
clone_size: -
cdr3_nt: TGCAGCGTGGTCTGGGGGATGGTAAACATTCAGTACTTC
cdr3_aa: CSVVWGMVNIQYF

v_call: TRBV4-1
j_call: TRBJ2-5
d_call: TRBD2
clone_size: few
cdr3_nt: TGCGCCAGCAGCCAGGCAGCGGGAGTCGGGGAGACCCAGTACTTC
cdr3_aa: CASSQAAGVGETQYF

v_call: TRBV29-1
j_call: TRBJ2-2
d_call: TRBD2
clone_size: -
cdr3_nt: TGCAGCGTTCCTAGCGGGGGGACCGGGGAGCTGTTTTTT
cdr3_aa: CSVPSGGTGELFF

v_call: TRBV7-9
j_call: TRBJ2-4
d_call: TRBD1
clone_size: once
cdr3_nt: TGTGCCAGCAGCCCCGACGGAGGGACAGGGGCCAAAAACATTCAGTACTTC
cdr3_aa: CASSPDGGTGAKNIQYF

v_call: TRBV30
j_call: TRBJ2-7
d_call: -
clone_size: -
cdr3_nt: TGTGCCTCTACTTCCTCGACCTACGAGCAGTACTTC
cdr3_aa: CASTSSTYEQYF

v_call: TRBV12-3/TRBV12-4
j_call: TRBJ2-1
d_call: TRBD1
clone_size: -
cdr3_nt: TGTGCCAGCAGTTTATGGACCTGGGACAGGGGGTTCAATGAGCAGTTCTTC
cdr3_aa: CASSLWTWDRGFNEQFF